The 25 T cell receptor beta chains given below trace back to one sample, sequenced in a study of T cells expressing NK-cell markers. TCRdb re-called the 5' RACE reads and shows each CDR3 protein once, DNA omitted. The sample totals 200,000 to 300,000 distinct CDR3 sequences. The source material was blood T cells: a sorted CD56 or NKG2C T cell subset, CD4+ or CD8+ T cells, or bulk PBMC T cells (not recorded which). These receptors all stem from a woman aged 18 to 75 in good health.

The chain links TRBV20-1 to TRBJ1-5; TCRdb lists TRBD1, though no DNA is available to test this call. This CDR3 contains 15 residues. Germline loops: CDR1 DFQATT, CDR2 SNEGSKA (reference sequence). The CDR3 loop reads CSARRGQNSNQPQHF.

The rearrangement uses TRBV5-1 and TRBJ1-4. This CDR3 is built from 13 residues. Germline CDR1 SGHRS, CDR2 YFSETQ. CDR3 sequence: CATASGPNEKLFF.

The chain carries TRBV20-1 and TRBJ2-7. Per germline, CDR1 DFQATT and CDR2 SNEGSKA (reference sequence). The CDR3 contains 12 residues. CDR3: CSARGGKNEQYF.

The rearrangement uses TRBV10-3 and TRBJ1-6; TCRdb selects TRBD1, and the lack of DNA leaves this call unchecked. This CDR3 contains 15 residues. Germline CDR1 ENHRY, CDR2 SYGVKD. CDR3 sequence: CAIRGQLGDNSPLHF.

The chain carries TRBV12-3 or TRBV12-4 and TRBJ2-7; TCRdb indicates TRBD1, and absent DNA this call remains unverified. The CDR3 is 14 amino acids. The CDR3 loop reads CASSPGDKAYEQYF.

This chain connects TRBV7-2 to TRBJ2-7. Germline V gene sequence: CDR1 SGHTA, CDR2 FQGNSA. The CDR3 extends over 13 amino acids. The chain's CDR3 is CASSLGGANEQYF.

The genes are TRBV5-1 and TRBJ2-5; TCRdb gives TRBD2 as the D gene, but with no DNA this cannot be confirmed. CDR1 is SGHRS and CDR2 is YFSETQ in the germline V gene. CDR3 size: 15 residues. The CDR3 spells CASSLYSGGGETQYF.

The chain uses TRBV5-1 and TRBJ2-3; TCRdb reports TRBD1, a call that lacks DNA to check it against. This CDR3 is 16 amino acids long. The germline gives CDR1 SGHRS, CDR2 YFSETQ. The CDR3 loop reads CASSLEGGTSTDTQYF.

This chain uses TRBV12-3 or TRBV12-4 with TRBJ2-2; lacking DNA, the TRBD1 call made by TCRdb goes unchecked. The CDR3 totals 15 residues. CDR3 sequence reads: CASIRDRSNTGELFF.

The V call is TRBV5-1, the J call TRBJ1-4; TCRdb's assignment of TRBD1 cannot be checked, as there is no DNA. Germline V gene sequence: CDR1 SGHRS, CDR2 YFSETQ. The length of the CDR3 is 13 residues. CDR3 region: CASREGAVEKLFF.

The chain uses TRBV6-1 and TRBJ2-3; the TRBD1 assignment by TCRdb is unverifiable without DNA. This CDR3 is 16 amino acids long. Looked up from germline, CDR1 is MNHNS and CDR2 is SASEGT. The CDR3 spells CASSRNRGRSTDTQYF.

This chain joins TRBV29-1 and TRBJ2-5; the TRBD1 assignment by TCRdb is unverifiable without DNA. CDR1 is SQVTM and CDR2 is ANQGSEA in the germline V gene. The CDR3 contains 11 residues. CDR3 sequence: CSVGAGETQYF.

The chain carries TRBV5-1 and TRBJ2-1; TCRdb lists TRBD2, though no DNA is available to test this call. Germline V lookup: CDR1 SGHRS, CDR2 YFSETQ. CDR3 length: 16 residues. This CDR3 is CASTSPAGVSYNEQFF.

The chain has TRBV28 and TRBJ2-5. The CDR3 length is 13 residues. CDR1 is MDHEN, CDR2 SYDVKM, per germline. The CDR3 spells CASSPPYQETQYF.

CDR3 sequence: CASTGLAGVGELFF. The chain carries TRBV12-3 or TRBV12-4 and TRBJ2-2; TCRdb's D gene call, TRBD2, goes unchecked for lack of DNA. This CDR3 is built from 14 residues.

The J gene is TRBJ1-1, the V gene TRBV29-1; TCRdb gives TRBD1 as the D gene, but with no DNA this cannot be confirmed. Looked up from germline, CDR1 is SQVTM and CDR2 is ANQGSEA. The CDR3 sequence is 14 residues long. The CDR3 protein is CSVRGGRETAEAFF.

CDR3: CASSLAGSGTQYF. The V gene is TRBV7-9, the J gene TRBJ2-5. CDR1 SEHNR and CDR2 FQNEAQ come from the germline V gene (reference sequence). This CDR3 is built from 13 residues.

The chain recombines TRBV20-1 with TRBJ2-7; the D gene TCRdb calls, TRBD2, cannot be checked with no DNA. Germline assignment: CDR1 DFQATT and CDR2 SNEGSKA (reference sequence). CDR3 length equals 16 residues. This CDR3 is CSARDQGGSRAYEQYF.

The chain couples TRBV5-1 to TRBJ1-3; TCRdb's D call, TRBD1, is unchecked because there is no DNA. The CDR3 runs 19 residues. Germline CDR1 is SGHRS and CDR2 is YFSETQ. The chain's CDR3 is CASSLATGIPPKTGNTIYF. The full variable domain, in which reference TRBV5-1 and TRBJ1-3 provide the parts outside the CDR3, is KAGVTQTPRYLIKTRGQQVTLSCSPISGHRSVSWYQQTPGQGLQFLFEYFSETQRNKGNFPGRFSGRQFSNSRSEMNVSTLELGDSALYLCASSLATGIPPKTGNTIYFGEGSWLTVV.

The V call is TRBV7-2, the J call TRBJ2-7. Germline CDR1 SGHTA, CDR2 FQGNSA. The CDR3 length is 15 residues. This CDR3 is CASSFGVGISYEQYF.

This sequence joins TRBV2 and TRBJ2-3; lacking DNA, the TRBD1 call made by TCRdb goes unchecked. Germline CDR1 and CDR2: SNHLY and FYNNEI. This CDR3 comprises 15 residues. The CDR3 loop reads CATRRTGKLADTQYF.

The chain employs TRBV11-2 and TRBJ2-2; TCRdb designates TRBD2, a call that cannot be tested without DNA. The CDR3 covers 18 residues. CDR1 SGHAT and CDR2 FQNNGV come from the germline V gene. This chain's CDR3 is CASSTRLARDANTGELFF.

V is TRBV4-2 and J is TRBJ2-1; the TCRdb D gene call, TRBD2, has no DNA to confirm it. Germline loops: CDR1 LGHNA, CDR2 YNFKEQ. The length of the CDR3 is 15 residues. This chain's CDR3 is CASRSGLDGFYEQFF.

V and J are TRBV29-1 and TRBJ2-2; TCRdb reports TRBD1, a call that lacks DNA to check it against. The CDR3 runs 14 residues. Germline CDR1 and CDR2: SQVTM and ANQGSEA. This chain's CDR3 is CSVDGGIGTGELFF.

This chain joins TRBV7-9 and TRBJ1-1. Germline V gene data show CDR1 as SEHNR and CDR2 as FQNEAQ (reference sequence). The CDR3 is 14 residues long. This CDR3 is CASSLLPGTTEAFF.